This TCR beta chain appears in the sequencing data of a study of blood T cells in healthy people across ages. This clonotype was counted between two and nine times. The second PCR ran about 6 to 12 cycles with a sample-barcoded 5' primer and J-beta primers. TCRdb reprocessed the 5' RACE reads with MiXCR, giving one entry per CDR3 protein. This sample has about 1.4 million distinct CDR3 sequences; roughly 59% occur once, and the top ten carry 6.5% to 8.5%. CDR3 length equals 17 residues. The germline gives CDR1 ENHRY, CDR2 SYGVKD. V gave up 8 bases and J gave up 4 bases; unmatched junction bases: 15. The TCR originated in a man aged 18-30 years in good health. Sequencing input: blood. V is TRBV10-3 and J is TRBJ1-2, with TRBD1 identical over 11 bases. For the CDR3, the DNA is TGTGCCATCTCCCTTCGGGTCGGACAGGGGGCTTTCTATGGCTACACCTTC. It specifies CAISLRVGQGAFYGYTF.